A single sample gave rise to the 9 T cell receptor beta chains below, sequenced in a study of identical twins. Via MiXCR, TCRdb re-called the 5' RACE reads, giving one row per CDR3 protein. The sample lists some 710,000 distinct CDR3 sequences, around 5.7% occurring once. Sequenced input: naive T cells sorted from blood. All receptors come from a young man in good health.

This clonotype was detected ten times or more. This sequence joins TRBV29-1 and TRBJ1-3; tentatively, D is TRBD1 (6 bases). The CDR3 is made up of 15 amino acids. The V end lost 7 bases, the J end lost 0 bases, and 16 bases lay between the germline ends. Germline V gene lookup returns CDR1 SQVTM and CDR2 ANQGSEA. CDR3 sequence: CSAGGQSGSGNTIYF. The DNA for the CDR3 is TGCAGCGCTGGAGGACAGTCCGGCTCTGGAAACACCATATATTTT.

V is TRBV7-2 and J is TRBJ2-7; TRBD2 aligns across 8 bases. Germline V CDR1 and CDR2: SGHTA, FQGNSA. The CDR3 loop spans 15 amino acids. The V gene end was trimmed by 1 base and the J gene end by 2 bases; junction bases not matched to a gene: 4. The DNA for the CDR3 is TGTGCCAGCAGCTTAGGAACTAGCGGAACCTACGAGCAGTACTTC. This sequence encodes CASSLGTSGTYEQYF.

This clonotype was picked up a small number of times. The chain recombines TRBV6-1 with TRBJ2-7; perhaps TRBD2 as D (5 bases). Germline V lookup: CDR1 MNHNS, CDR2 SASEGT. The CDR3 has 13 residues. V gave up 3 bases and J gave up 4 bases, with 10 bases separating them. The CDR3 coding sequence is TGTGCCAGCAGTGACCGGGAAGTGTACGAGCAGTACGTC. Amino acid sequence: CASSDREVYEQYV.

The chain employs TRBV2 and TRBJ1-5; 7 bases are shared with TRBD1. V gave up 5 bases and J gave up 6 bases; unmatched junction bases: 10. CDR1 and CDR2 from the germline V gene are SNHLY and FYNNEI. The CDR3 length is 15 residues. The CDR3 sequence: CASSPATGSGQPQHF. For the CDR3, the DNA is TGTGCCAGCAGTCCCGCGACAGGGAGCGGTCAGCCCCAGCATTTT.

This clonotype was counted many times. The CDR3 region is CASSLRSFGRDEQFF. The CDR3 DNA reads as TGCGCCAGCAGCCTGAGGAGTTTCGGTCGAGATGAGCAGTTCTTC. J is TRBJ2-1 and V is TRBV4-3; D is ambiguous. V was pared by 4 bases and J by 8 bases, with 18 bases between. Germline-derived CDR1 and CDR2 are LGHNA and YSLEER. This CDR3 region has 15 residues.

The sample holds a few counts of this clonotype. The V call is TRBV7-9, the J call TRBJ2-7; unclear D gene. V lost 1 base and J lost 1, with 8 bases in between. Per the germline V gene, CDR1 is SEHNR and CDR2 is FQNEAQ (reference sequence). The CDR3 length is 14 residues. The CDR3 DNA sequence: TGTGCCAGCAGCTTAGGTGGCGAGTCCTACGAGCAGTACTTC. This gives the protein CASSLGGESYEQYF.

The genes are TRBV25-1 and TRBJ2-5, with D maybe TRBD2 (6 bases). The V end was cut by 6 bases, the J end by 0 bases, with 17 bases between. Germline lookup yields CDR1 MGHDK and CDR2 SYGVNS. The CDR3 consists of 16 residues. The CDR3, as DNA: TGTGCCAGCAGCCTACCCGGGACTCAGTACCAAGAGACCCAGTACTTC. It codes for CASSLPGTQYQETQYF.

This clonotype occurred a few times. CDR3 region: CASSELGSHTGELFF. The CDR3 bases are TGTGCCAGCAGTGAACTAGGATCGCACACCGGGGAGCTGTTTTTT. The chain recombines TRBV2 with TRBJ2-2; the D is unclear. The length of the CDR3 is 15 residues. Trimming removed 2 bases from V and 3 bases from J, with 10 bases in between. Germline CDR1 reads SNHLY; CDR2 reads FYNNEI.

This clonotype was counted a few times. The gene calls are TRBV11-2 and TRBJ2-1; 7 bases line up with TRBD1. Germline trimming cut 7 bases from V and 1 base from J; bases unmatched to any gene: 13. Germline CDR1 reads SGHAT; CDR2 reads FQNNGV. CDR3 size: 17 residues. In DNA, the CDR3 is TGTGCCAGCACCTCAACCACAGGGGCTACTTCCTACAATGAGCAGTTCTTC. It encodes CASTSTTGATSYNEQFF.